This entry describes one T cell receptor (beta chain). This specimen belongs to a study of blood T cell repertoires in COVID-19. The CDR3 consists of 14 residues. V was clipped by 1 base and J by 7 bases, with 10 bases between them. Germline assignment: CDR1 LGHNA and CDR2 YSLEER. Original processing notes: Nucleated cell number was recorded as an estimate derived from reference gene primer amplification. The table came from immunoSEQ multiplex PCR; TCRdb's copy has only in-frame clones and leaves some out. That table furnishes V, J and clone size, whereas the DNA furnished D and trimming. The sample consists of 200,000 to 300,000 clones, about nine tenths of them appearing once.

This receptor was taken from a woman aged 25 to 45 with COVID-19, enrolled during active disease. The sequenced material came from peripheral blood. The V and J genes are TRBV4-3 and TRBJ1-4; D perhaps matches TRBD1 (5 bases). In DNA form, the CDR3 reads TGCGCCAGCAGCCAAGGGGGCGTAGCTGAAAAACTGTTTTTT. It encodes CASSQGGVAEKLFF.